This note documents a single T cell receptor beta chain sequence. Its antigen is undetermined. The data derive from a study of long-term antiretroviral therapy in people with HIV. Study-wide findings and caveats: HIV repertoires spanned tighter CDR3 length ranges than controls did. An increase in diversity followed ART, yet levels stayed below transplant donor controls.

CDR1 LNHDA and CDR2 SQIVND come from the germline V gene (reference sequence). This CDR3 comprises 12 residues. V was pared by 6 bases and J by 6 bases, with 3 bases of the junction left unmatched. Researchers ran immunoSEQ v3.0 at survey level. Libraries were prepared by immunoSEQ multiplex PCR; TCRdb keeps only in-frame clonotypes and omits some of them. The sample has about 29,000 clones, about 82% seen once. The receptor was derived from a man aged 35-49 years with HIV. Material: unsorted PBMCs, obtained 3 years after starting antiretroviral therapy. The chain recombines TRBV19 with TRBJ1-1, with 8 bases matching TRBD1. The CDR3 is CASRDRVAEAFF. The CDR3 coding sequence is TGTGCCAGTAGGGACAGGGTTGCTGAAGCTTTCTTT.